Listed below are T cell receptor beta chains from one sample, sequenced in a study of regulatory T cells in long-lasting Graves disease. TCRdb fed the multiplex PCR reads into MiXCR, producing one record per CDR3 protein. The data contain some 340,000 distinct CDR3 sequences, less than 30% of them singletons. Source: peripheral blood mononuclear cells (PBMCs), taken when the disease was refractory, from a patient treated with antithyroid drugs. The receptors were sampled from a woman aged 40 to 55 with Graves disease. Each CDR3 is given with its conserved first and last residue. A D gene is named only where the DNA matches it firmly. Clone size is not always given. Where it is, it says once, few, many or a class for expanded clones.

abundance,v_gene,len,j_gene,d_gene,CDR3nt,CDR3aa
.,TRBV6-1,15,TRBJ1-2,.,TGTGCCAGCAGTAGATATAGGGACCGTAGTTATGGCTACACCTTC,CASSRYRDRSYGYTF
.,TRBV6-5,15,TRBJ2-2,.,TGTGCCAGCAGTTACTCGACAGCGGACACCGGGGAGCTGTTTTTT,CASSYSTADTGELFF
.,TRBV15,14,TRBJ1-5,.,TGTGCCACCAGCCCCGAAGGTGGCAATCAGCCCCAGCATTTT,CATSPEGGNQPQHF
.,TRBV9,18,TRBJ2-2,TRBD1,TGTGCCAGCAGCGCTTCCGGGACAGAAACAAAGAACACCGGGGAGCTGTTTTTT,CASSASGTETKNTGELFF
many,TRBV11-2,13,TRBJ2-7,.,TGTGCCAGCAGCCTCGTACCTACCTACGAGCAGTACTTC,CASSLVPTYEQYF
.,TRBV28,15,TRBJ1-2,.,TGTGCCAGCAGTTTGGTCGGGTACCCCTATTTTGGCTACACCTTC,CASSLVGYPYFGYTF
many,TRBV6-1,15,TRBJ1-4,TRBD1,TGTGCCAGCAGTGAGGACCGGGACAGGGCAGGAAAACTGTTTTTT,CASSEDRDRAGKLFF
many,TRBV20-1,16,TRBJ1-4,.,TGCAGTGCCACAATCATCCCGGGACCGATTAATGAAAAACTGTTTTTT,CSATIIPGPINEKLFF
.,TRBV29-1,10,TRBJ2-5,.,TGCAGCGTTGGGGCGGAGACCCAGTACTTC,CSVGAETQYF
many,TRBV6-5,15,TRBJ1-2,.,TGTGCCAGCAGTTCCAAAACAGGGCGCGCAGAGGGCTACACCTTC,CASSSKTGRAEGYTF
many,TRBV5-1,13,TRBJ2-7,TRBD1,TGCGCCAGCAGCGGGGGACAGGGATACGAGCAGTACTTC,CASSGGQGYEQYF
many,TRBV6-1,14,TRBJ1-2,.,TGTGCCAGCAGTGAGTTGGGGGCTAACTATGGCTACACCTTC,CASSELGANYGYTF
many,TRBV28,16,TRBJ1-5,.,TGTGCCAGCAGTTTATCAACAGGGCAAATCAATCAGCCCCAGCATTTT,CASSLSTGQINQPQHF
many,TRBV19,16,TRBJ1-1,TRBD1,TGTGCCAGTTTTAGGCAGGGGGCTGCCATGAACACTGAAGCTTTCTTT,CASFRQGAAMNTEAFF
.,TRBV10-1,14,TRBJ2-2,.,TGCGCCAGCAGTGGGAATAGGGGCACCGGGGAGCTGCTTTTT,CASSGNRGTGELLF
many,TRBV13,16,TRBJ2-7,.,TGTGCCAGCAGCCCCTCAGAAGACAGAAACCCCTACGAGCAGTACTTC,CASSPSEDRNPYEQYF
few,TRBV29-1,12,TRBJ2-7,.,TGCAGCGTTGAAATCCCCCCCGGCGAGCAGTACTTC,CSVEIPPGEQYF
.,TRBV20-1,14,TRBJ2-7,.,TGCAGTGCGGACGACCCCCGGGTCCCCTACGAGCAGTACTTC,CSADDPRVPYEQYF
many,TRBV12-3/TRBV12-4,15,TRBJ2-2,.,TGTGCCAGCAGTTTTGGGACCCTGAACACCGGGGAGCTGTTTTTT,CASSFGTLNTGELFF
many,TRBV28,14,TRBJ2-5,TRBD2,TGTGCCAGCACTAGCGGGGGGGACCGGGAGACCCAGTACTTC,CASTSGGDRETQYF
.,TRBV5-1,17,TRBJ2-1,TRBD2,TGCGCCAGCAGCTTCTCAAATCTGGGACTAGCGGGATTTGAGCAGTTCTTC,CASSFSNLGLAGFEQFF
.,TRBV5-1,16,TRBJ1-1,.,TGCGCCAGCAGCTTGACCGGACCGAGGATACACACTGAAGCTTTCTTT,CASSLTGPRIHTEAFF
many,TRBV6-2/TRBV6-3,14,TRBJ1-2,TRBD1,TGTGCCAGCAGGTTGGACAGGGGCTTCTATGGCTACACCTTC,CASRLDRGFYGYTF
many,TRBV28,14,TRBJ1-4,.,TGTGCCAGCAGTCGGGGGCTAACTAATGAAAAACTGTTTTTT,CASSRGLTNEKLFF
many,TRBV10-3,14,TRBJ2-7,.,TGTGCCATCAGTGATTCGGACAGAGGATTTGAGCAGTACTTC,CAISDSDRGFEQYF
.,TRBV7-9,14,TRBJ2-7,.,TGTGCCAGCAGCTTCACTGGGGGCCCCTACGAGCAGTACTTC,CASSFTGGPYEQYF
many,TRBV7-8,14,TRBJ1-5,.,TGTGCCAGCAGCCCAGGACAGATAGATCAGCCCCAGCATTTT,CASSPGQIDQPQHF
many,TRBV15,15,TRBJ1-4,.,TGTGCCACCAGCCCGCGGACAGCAACTAATGAAAAACTGTTTTTT,CATSPRTATNEKLFF
once,TRBV20-1,13,TRBJ2-5,.,TGCAGTGCGCGAGGGGGGCTCATGGAGACCCAGTACTTC,CSARGGLMETQYF
.,TRBV20-1,14,TRBJ2-1,TRBD1,TGCAGTGCTAGAGAAAGGGACAGGTACAATGAGCAGTTCTTC,CSARERDRYNEQFF
many,TRBV10-3,14,TRBJ1-1,TRBD1,TGTGCCATCAGTAAAGACAGGGGGAACACTGAAGCTTTCTTT,CAISKDRGNTEAFF
.,TRBV7-6,16,TRBJ2-5,TRBD2,TGTGCCAGCAGCCTACTGAGCGGGACTGTGAAAGAGACCCAGTACTTC,CASSLLSGTVKETQYF
many,TRBV2,15,TRBJ2-7,TRBD2,TGTGCCAGCAGGGACAACCTTCGCGGGAGTTACGAGCAGTACTTC,CASRDNLRGSYEQYF
few,TRBV27,15,TRBJ2-1,.,TGTGCCAGCAGTACCAACAGAGTGGGGGAACATGAGCAGTTCTTC,CASSTNRVGEHEQFF
.,TRBV20-1,16,TRBJ2-7,TRBD2,TGCAGTGCTAGAGATCGAGGACTAGCGGCTCTCTACGAGCAGTACTTC,CSARDRGLAALYEQYF
.,TRBV5-1,14,TRBJ1-1,.,TGCGCCAGCAGCTTGGGGACGGCGAACACTGAAGCTCTCTTT,CASSLGTANTEALF
many,TRBV6-2/TRBV6-3,15,TRBJ1-1,TRBD1,TGTGCCAGCAGTAGCCGGGACAGCGTTGCCCATGAAGCTTTCTTT,CASSSRDSVAHEAFF
few,TRBV6-1,14,TRBJ1-1,.,TGTGCCAGCACGGGACACAACACGAACACTGAAGCTTTCTTT,CASTGHNTNTEAFF
few,TRBV18,15,TRBJ1-1,.,TGTGCCAGCTCACCCTCCGATCGCGGAAACACTGAAGCTTTCTTT,CASSPSDRGNTEAFF
.,TRBV12-3/TRBV12-4,14,TRBJ2-3,.,TGTGCCAGCAGCTTAGCCAGCGGGTCAGATACGCAGTATTTT,CASSLASGSDTQYF
.,TRBV5-4,14,TRBJ2-2,.,TGTGCCAGCAGCTTGCGGGAGTCGGGCGGGGAGCTGTTTTTT,CASSLRESGGELFF
many,TRBV15,16,TRBJ2-7,.,TGTGCCACCAGCAGAGATCCCCGGGACCTCGGCTACGAGCAGTACTTC,CATSRDPRDLGYEQYF
.,TRBV6-5,14,TRBJ2-2,.,TGTGCCAGCAGTTACGCAGGGGGGGACGGGGAGCTGTTTTTT,CASSYAGGDGELFF
many,TRBV2,16,TRBJ1-2,.,TGTGCCAGCAGTGAAGCGCTTCCAACAATCCCCTATGGCTACACCTTC,CASSEALPTIPYGYTF
many,TRBV6-1,13,TRBJ2-7,.,TGTGCCAGCACCCGACCCTACCGCTACGAGCAGTACTTC,CASTRPYRYEQYF
.,TRBV7-9,17,TRBJ2-4,.,TGTGCCAGCAGCCACCGCCAGGGATTGGAAGCCAAAAACATTCAGTACTTC,CASSHRQGLEAKNIQYF
.,TRBV6-5,13,TRBJ1-1,.,TGTGCCAGCAGTTACTCAATCAACACTGAAGCTTTCTTT,CASSYSINTEAFF
many,TRBV28,19,TRBJ1-3,.,TGTGCCAGCATAATCCCCGTGAGACGACGGCGAAACTCTGGAAACACCATATATTTT,CASIIPVRRRRNSGNTIYF
many,TRBV28,13,TRBJ2-7,TRBD2,TGTGCCAGCAGTCCTAGCGGGCCCTACGAGCAGTACTTC,CASSPSGPYEQYF
many,TRBV28,16,TRBJ1-1,.,TGTGCCAGCAGTCAAACCCCTTTCGTGGGGAACACTGAAGCTTTCTTT,CASSQTPFVGNTEAFF
.,TRBV28,16,TRBJ1-5,TRBD1,TGTGCCAGCAGTTCAACAGGGACAGCGTACGGTCAGCCCCAGCATTTT,CASSSTGTAYGQPQHF
.,TRBV27,19,TRBJ2-1,.,TGTGCCAGCAGTTTATACGTCTTAAGTTGGGATGATAAGGCCAATGAGCAGTTCTTC,CASSLYVLSWDDKANEQFF
many,TRBV6-2/TRBV6-3,15,TRBJ2-5,.,TGTGCCAGCACCTCCGTGACCTCAGGGAGGGAGACCCAGTACTTC,CASTSVTSGRETQYF
few,TRBV28,15,TRBJ2-7,TRBD1,TGTGCCAGCACTAATCTAGGGACAGGGATCCACGAGCAGTACTTC,CASTNLGTGIHEQYF
many,TRBV28,17,TRBJ2-7,.,TGTGCCAGCAGCTACCAGGGGGGGGGACGAAGCTCCTACGAGCAGTACTTC,CASSYQGGGRSSYEQYF
.,TRBV18,16,TRBJ1-2,.,TGTGCCAGCTCACACGCCACTAGGACGGCCACCTATGGCTACACCTTC,CASSHATRTATYGYTF
many,TRBV20-1,13,TRBJ1-5,.,TGCAGTGCTTTCAGACAGCTGAATCAGCCCCAGCATTTT,CSAFRQLNQPQHF